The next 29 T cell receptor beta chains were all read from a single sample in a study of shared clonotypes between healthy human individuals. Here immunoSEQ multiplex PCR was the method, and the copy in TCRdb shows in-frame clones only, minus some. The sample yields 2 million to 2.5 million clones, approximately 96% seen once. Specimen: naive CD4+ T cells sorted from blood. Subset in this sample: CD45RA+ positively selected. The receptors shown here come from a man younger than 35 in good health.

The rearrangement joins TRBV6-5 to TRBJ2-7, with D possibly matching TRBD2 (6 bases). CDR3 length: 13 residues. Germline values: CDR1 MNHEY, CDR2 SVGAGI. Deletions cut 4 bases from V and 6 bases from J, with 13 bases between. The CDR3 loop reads CASSSYQAGEQYF. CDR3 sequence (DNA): TGTGCCAGCAGTTCGTACCAAGCGGGCGAGCAGTACTTC.

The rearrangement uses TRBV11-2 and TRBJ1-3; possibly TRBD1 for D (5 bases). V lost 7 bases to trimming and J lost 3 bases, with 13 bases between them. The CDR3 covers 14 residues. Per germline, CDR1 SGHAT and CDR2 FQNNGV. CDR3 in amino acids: CASTPGGFGNTIYF. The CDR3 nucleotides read TGTGCCAGCACCCCGGGGGGGTTTGGAAACACCATATATTTT.

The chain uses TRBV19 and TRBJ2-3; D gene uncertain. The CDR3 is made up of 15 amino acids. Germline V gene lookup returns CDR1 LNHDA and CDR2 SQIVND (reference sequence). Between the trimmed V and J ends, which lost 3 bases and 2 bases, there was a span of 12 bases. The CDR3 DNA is TGTGCCAGTAGTATCTCGGACCGATACACAGATACGCAGTATTTT. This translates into CASSISDRYTDTQYF. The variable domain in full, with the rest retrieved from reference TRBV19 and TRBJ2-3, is DGGITQSPKYLFRKEGQNVTLSCEQNLNHDAMYWYRQDPGQGLRLIYYSQIVNDFQKGDIAEGYSVSREKKESFPLTVTSAQKNPTAFYLCASSISDRYTDTQYFGPGTRLTVL.

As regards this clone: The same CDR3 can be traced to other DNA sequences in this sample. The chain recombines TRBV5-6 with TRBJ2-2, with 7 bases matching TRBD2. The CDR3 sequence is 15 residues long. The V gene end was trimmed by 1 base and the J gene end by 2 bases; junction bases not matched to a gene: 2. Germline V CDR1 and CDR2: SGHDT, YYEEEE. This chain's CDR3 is CASSLPGGNTGELFF. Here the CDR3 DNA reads TGTGCCAGCAGCTTGCCGGGAGGAAACACCGGGGAGCTGTTTTTT.

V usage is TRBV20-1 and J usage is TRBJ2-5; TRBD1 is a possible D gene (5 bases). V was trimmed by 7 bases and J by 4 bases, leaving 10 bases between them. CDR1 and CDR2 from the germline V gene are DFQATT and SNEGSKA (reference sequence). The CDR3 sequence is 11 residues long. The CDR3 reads CSVSRGETQYF. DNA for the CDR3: TGCAGTGTCTCTAGGGGAGAGACCCAGTACTTC.

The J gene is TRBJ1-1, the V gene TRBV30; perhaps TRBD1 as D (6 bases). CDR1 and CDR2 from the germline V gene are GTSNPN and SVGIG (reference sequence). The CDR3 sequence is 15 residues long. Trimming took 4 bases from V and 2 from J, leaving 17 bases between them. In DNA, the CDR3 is TGTGCCTGGAATCTACAGGGATTCGGCAACACTGAAGCTTTCTTT. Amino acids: CAWNLQGFGNTEAFF.

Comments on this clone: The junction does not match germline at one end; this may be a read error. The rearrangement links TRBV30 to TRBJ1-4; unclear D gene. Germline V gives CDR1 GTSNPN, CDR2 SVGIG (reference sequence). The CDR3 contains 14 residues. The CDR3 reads CAGSGLSKNEKLFF. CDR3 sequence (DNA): TGTGCCGGGAGCGGGTTAAGTAAAAATGAAAAACTGTTTTTT.

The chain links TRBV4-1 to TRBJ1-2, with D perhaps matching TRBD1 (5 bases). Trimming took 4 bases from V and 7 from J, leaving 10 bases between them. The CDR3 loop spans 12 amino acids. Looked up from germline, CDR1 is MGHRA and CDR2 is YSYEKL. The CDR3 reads CASSRMGRGYTF. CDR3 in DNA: TGCGCCAGCAGCCGTATGGGACGTGGCTACACCTTC.

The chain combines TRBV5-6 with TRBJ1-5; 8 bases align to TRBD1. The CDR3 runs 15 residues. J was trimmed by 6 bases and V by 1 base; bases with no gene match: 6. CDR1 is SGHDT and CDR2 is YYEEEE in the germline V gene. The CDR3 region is CASSLRRGLGQPQHF. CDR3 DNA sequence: TGTGCCAGCAGCTTGCGCAGGGGGCTAGGTCAGCCCCAGCATTTT.

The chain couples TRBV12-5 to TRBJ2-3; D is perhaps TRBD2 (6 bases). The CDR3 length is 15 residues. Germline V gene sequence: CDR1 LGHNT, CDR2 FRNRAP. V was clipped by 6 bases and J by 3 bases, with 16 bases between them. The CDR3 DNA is TGTGCTAGTGGCGCCGGGGGACCGTTGACAGATACGCAGTATTTT. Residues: CASGAGGPLTDTQYF. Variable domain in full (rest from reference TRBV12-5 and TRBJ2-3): DARVTQTPRHKVTEMGQEVTMRCQPILGHNTVFWYRQTMMQGLELLAYFRNRAPLDDSGMPKDRFSAEMPDATLATLKIQPSEPRDSAVYFCASGAGGPLTDTQYFGPGTRLTVL.

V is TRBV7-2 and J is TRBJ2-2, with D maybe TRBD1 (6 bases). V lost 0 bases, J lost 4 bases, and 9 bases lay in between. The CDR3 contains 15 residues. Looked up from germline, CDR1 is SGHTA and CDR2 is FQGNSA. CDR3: CASSLAQGFTGELFF. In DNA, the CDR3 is TGTGCCAGCAGCTTAGCACAGGGATTCACCGGGGAGCTGTTTTTT.

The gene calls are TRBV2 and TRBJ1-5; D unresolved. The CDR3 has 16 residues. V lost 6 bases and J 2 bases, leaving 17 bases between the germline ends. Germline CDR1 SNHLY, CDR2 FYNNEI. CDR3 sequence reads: CASRRATGSGNQPQHF. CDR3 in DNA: TGTGCCAGCAGACGGGCCACGGGTTCTGGCAATCAGCCCCAGCATTTT.

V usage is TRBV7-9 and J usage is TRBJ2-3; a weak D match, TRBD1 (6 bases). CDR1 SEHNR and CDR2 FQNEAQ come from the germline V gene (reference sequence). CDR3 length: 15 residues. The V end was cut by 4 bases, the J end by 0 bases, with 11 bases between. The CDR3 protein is CASSSRTDSTDTQYF. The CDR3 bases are TGTGCCAGCAGCTCGAGGACAGATAGCACAGATACGCAGTATTTT.

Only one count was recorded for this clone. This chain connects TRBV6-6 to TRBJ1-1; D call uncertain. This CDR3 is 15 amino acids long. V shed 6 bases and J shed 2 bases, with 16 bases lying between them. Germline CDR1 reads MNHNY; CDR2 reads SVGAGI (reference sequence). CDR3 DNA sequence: TGTGCCAGCAGGACCGGGCCAGCCTTAAACACTGAAGCTTTCTTT. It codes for CASRTGPALNTEAFF.

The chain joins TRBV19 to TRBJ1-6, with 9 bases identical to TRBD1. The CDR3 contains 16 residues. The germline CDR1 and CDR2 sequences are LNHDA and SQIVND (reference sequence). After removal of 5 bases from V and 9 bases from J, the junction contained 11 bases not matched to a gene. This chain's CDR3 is CASSPRWTGASSPLHF. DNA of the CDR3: TGTGCCAGTAGTCCTCGCTGGACAGGGGCAAGTTCACCCCTCCACTTT. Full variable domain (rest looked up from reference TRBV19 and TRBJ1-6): DGGITQSPKYLFRKEGQNVTLSCEQNLNHDAMYWYRQDPGQGLRLIYYSQIVNDFQKGDIAEGYSVSREKKESFPLTVTSAQKNPTAFYLCASSPRWTGASSPLHFGNGTRLTVT.

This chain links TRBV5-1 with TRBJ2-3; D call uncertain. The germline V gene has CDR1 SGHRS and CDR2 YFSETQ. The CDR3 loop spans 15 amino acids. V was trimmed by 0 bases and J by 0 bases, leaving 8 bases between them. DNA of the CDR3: TGCGCCAGCAGCTTGGAAACAGTAAGCACAGATACGCAGTATTTT. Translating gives CASSLETVSTDTQYF.

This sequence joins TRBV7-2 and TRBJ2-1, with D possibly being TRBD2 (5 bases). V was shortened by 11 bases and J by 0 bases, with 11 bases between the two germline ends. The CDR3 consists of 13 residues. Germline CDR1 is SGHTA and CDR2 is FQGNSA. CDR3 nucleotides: TGTGCCGGTAGCGTCAACTCCTACAATGAGCAGTTCTTC. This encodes CAGSVNSYNEQFF. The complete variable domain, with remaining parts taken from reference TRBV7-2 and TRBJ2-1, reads GAGVSQSPSNKVTEKGKDVELRCDPISGHTALYWYRQSLGQGLEFLIYFQGNSAPDKSGLPSDRFSAERTGGSVSTLTIQRTQQEDSAVYLCAGSVNSYNEQFFGPGTRLTVL.

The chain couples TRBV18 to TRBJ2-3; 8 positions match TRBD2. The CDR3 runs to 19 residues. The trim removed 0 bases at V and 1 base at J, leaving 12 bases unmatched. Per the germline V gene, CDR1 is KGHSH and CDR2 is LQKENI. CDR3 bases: TGTGCCAGCTCACCACCCAACCCAGGACTAGCAGTACGCACAGATACGCAGTATTTT. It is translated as CASSPPNPGLAVRTDTQYF.

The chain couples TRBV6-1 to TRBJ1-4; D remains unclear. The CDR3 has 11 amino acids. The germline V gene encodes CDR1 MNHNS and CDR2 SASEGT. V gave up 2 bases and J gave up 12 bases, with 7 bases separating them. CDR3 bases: TGTGCCAGCAGTGAATTTGGGGAACTGTTTTTT. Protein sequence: CASSEFGELFF.

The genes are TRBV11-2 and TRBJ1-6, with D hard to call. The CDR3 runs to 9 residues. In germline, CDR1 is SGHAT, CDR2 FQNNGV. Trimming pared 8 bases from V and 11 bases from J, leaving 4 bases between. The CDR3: CASPAPLHF. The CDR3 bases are TGTGCCAGCCCGGCACCCCTCCACTTT.

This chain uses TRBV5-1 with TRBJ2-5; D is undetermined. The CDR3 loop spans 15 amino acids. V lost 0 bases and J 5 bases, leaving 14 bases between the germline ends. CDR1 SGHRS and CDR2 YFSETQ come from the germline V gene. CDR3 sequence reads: CASSLGALAGETQYF. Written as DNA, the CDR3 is TGCGCCAGCAGCTTGGGGGCCTTAGCTGGGGAGACCCAGTACTTC.

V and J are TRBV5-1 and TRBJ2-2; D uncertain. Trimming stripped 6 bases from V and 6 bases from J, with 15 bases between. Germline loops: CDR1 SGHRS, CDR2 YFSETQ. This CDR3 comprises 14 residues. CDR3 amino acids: CASTLVMGSGELFF. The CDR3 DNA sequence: TGCGCCAGCACCCTGGTAATGGGATCCGGGGAGCTGTTTTTT.

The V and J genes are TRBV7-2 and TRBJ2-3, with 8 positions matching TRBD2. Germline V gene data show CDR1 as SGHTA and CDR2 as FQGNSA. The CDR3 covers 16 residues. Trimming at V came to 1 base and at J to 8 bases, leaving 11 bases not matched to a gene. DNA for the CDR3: TGTGCCAGCAGCTTAGGAGGGGGGCCGGCGGGAGGTACGCAGTATTTT. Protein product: CASSLGGGPAGGTQYF.

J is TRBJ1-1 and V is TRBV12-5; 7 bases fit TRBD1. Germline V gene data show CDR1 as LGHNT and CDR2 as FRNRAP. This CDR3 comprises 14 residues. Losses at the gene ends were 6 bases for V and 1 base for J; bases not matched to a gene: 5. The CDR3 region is CASGSDRANTEAFF. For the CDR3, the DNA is TGTGCTAGTGGCTCCGACAGGGCGAACACTGAAGCTTTCTTT.

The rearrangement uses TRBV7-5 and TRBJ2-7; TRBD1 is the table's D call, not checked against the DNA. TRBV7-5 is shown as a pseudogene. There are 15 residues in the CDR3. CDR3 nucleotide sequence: TGTGCCAGAAGCTTGACGACATTTAGCTCCTACGAGCAGTACTTC. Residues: CARSLTTFSSYEQYF.

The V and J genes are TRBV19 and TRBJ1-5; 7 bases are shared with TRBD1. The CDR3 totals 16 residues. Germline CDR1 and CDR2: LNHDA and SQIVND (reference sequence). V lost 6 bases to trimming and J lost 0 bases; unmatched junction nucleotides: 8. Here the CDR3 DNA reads TGTGCCAGTAGACAAGGGACAGCCTTTAGCAATCAGCCCCAGCATTTT. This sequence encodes CASRQGTAFSNQPQHF.

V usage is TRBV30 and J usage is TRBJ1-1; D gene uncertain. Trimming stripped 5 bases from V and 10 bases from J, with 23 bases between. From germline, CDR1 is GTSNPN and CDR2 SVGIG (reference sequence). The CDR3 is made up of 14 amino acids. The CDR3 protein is CAWWSNRASGVAFF. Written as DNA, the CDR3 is TGTGCCTGGTGGAGTAACCGGGCTTCCGGGGTAGCTTTCTTT.

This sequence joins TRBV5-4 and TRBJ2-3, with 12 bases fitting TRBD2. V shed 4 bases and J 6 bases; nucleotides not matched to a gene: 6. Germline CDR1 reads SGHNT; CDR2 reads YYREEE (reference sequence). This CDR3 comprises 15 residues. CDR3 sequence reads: CASSPTSGRSDTQYF. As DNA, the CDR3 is TGTGCCAGCAGCCCCACTAGCGGGAGGTCGGATACGCAGTATTTT.

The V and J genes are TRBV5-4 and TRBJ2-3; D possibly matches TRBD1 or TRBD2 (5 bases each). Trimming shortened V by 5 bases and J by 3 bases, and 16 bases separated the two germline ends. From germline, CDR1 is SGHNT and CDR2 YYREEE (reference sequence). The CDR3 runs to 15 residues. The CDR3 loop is CASRPRGVLTDTQYF. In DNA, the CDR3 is TGTGCCAGCAGACCCCGGGGCGTTTTGACAGATACGCAGTATTTT.